Listed below are T cell receptor beta chains from one sample, sequenced in a study of cytomegalovirus exposure and HLA in healthy donors. TCRdb's copy holds only in-frame clones and misses some; the assay was immunoSEQ multiplex PCR. The sample lists 150,000 to 200,000 clones; 60% to 80% were seen once. The sample was PBMCs. The receptors were sampled from a woman aged 40 to 50 in good health and CMV-seropositive. The CDR3 runs from the conserved cysteine through the conserved F or W. Fields, in order: J gene, clone size, D gene, V gene, CDR3 DNA, CDR3 protein. A D gene is named only where the DNA matches it firmly. Clone size is not always given. Where it is, it says once, few, many or a class for expanded clones.

j_gene: TRBJ2-2; abundance: .; d_gene: TRBD2; v_gene: TRBV15; CDR3nt: TGTGCCAGCCGGGGCGGGAGGGCGGACACCGGGGAGCTGTTTTTT; CDR3aa: CASRGGRADTGELFF
j_gene: TRBJ1-4; abundance: .; d_gene: .; v_gene: TRBV19; CDR3nt: TGTGCCAGTAGTCTACCTAAGGAGATTGCAACTAATGAAAAACTGTTTTTT; CDR3aa: CASSLPKEIATNEKLFF
j_gene: TRBJ1-4; abundance: .; d_gene: TRBD1; v_gene: TRBV6-1; CDR3nt: TGTGCCAGCAGTGGGTTGGGACAGATGAAGGAAAAACTGTTTTTT; CDR3aa: CASSGLGQMKEKLFF
j_gene: TRBJ2-1; abundance: .; d_gene: .; v_gene: TRBV7-3; CDR3nt: TGTGCCAGCAGCAAACGTCGGGGTTATGAGCAGTTCTTC; CDR3aa: CASSKRRGYEQFF
j_gene: TRBJ2-7; abundance: .; d_gene: TRBD1; v_gene: TRBV7-9; CDR3nt: TGTGCCAGCAGAACCACGACAGGGGCCTACGAGCAGTACTTC; CDR3aa: CASRTTTGAYEQYF
j_gene: TRBJ1-4; abundance: .; d_gene: TRBD1; v_gene: TRBV25-1; CDR3nt: TGTGCCAGCAGTGATATTCCCCGGGACAGGGGAGAGGAAAAACTGTTTTTT; CDR3aa: CASSDIPRDRGEEKLFF
j_gene: TRBJ2-5; abundance: .; d_gene: .; v_gene: TRBV6-5; CDR3nt: TGTGCCAGCAGTACGGGAGAAAAAGAGACCCAGTACTTC; CDR3aa: CASSTGEKETQYF
j_gene: TRBJ2-7; abundance: once; d_gene: .; v_gene: TRBV4-2; CDR3nt: TGTGCCAGCAGCCAAGCCAAGAGGTACGAGCAGTACTTC; CDR3aa: CASSQAKRYEQYF
j_gene: TRBJ2-3; abundance: few; d_gene: .; v_gene: TRBV7-9; CDR3nt: TGTGCCAGCAGCTTCCTAGCGAGCGGCACAGATACGCAGTATTTT; CDR3aa: CASSFLASGTDTQYF
j_gene: TRBJ1-5; abundance: .; d_gene: .; v_gene: TRBV5-5; CDR3nt: TGTGCCAGCAGCTTGTATGCCTGGACTTTCGATCAGCCCCAGCATTTT; CDR3aa: CASSLYAWTFDQPQHF
j_gene: TRBJ2-1; abundance: .; d_gene: .; v_gene: TRBV7-2; CDR3nt: TGTGCCAGCAGCCAGAGAGGCGGGGCCGGCCATGAGCAGTTCTTC; CDR3aa: CASSQRGGAGHEQFF
j_gene: TRBJ2-2; abundance: once; d_gene: .; v_gene: TRBV19; CDR3nt: TGTGCCAGTAGTCCTAGGGGATCGAACACCGGGGAGCTGTTTTTT; CDR3aa: CASSPRGSNTGELFF
j_gene: TRBJ2-1; abundance: once; d_gene: TRBD2; v_gene: TRBV2; CDR3nt: TGTGCCAGCAGTGGCCTAGCGGGGGTAGAGGAGCAGTTCTTC; CDR3aa: CASSGLAGVEEQFF
j_gene: TRBJ2-1; abundance: .; d_gene: .; v_gene: TRBV2; CDR3nt: TGTGCCAGCAGACTGGAGCTCTCCTACAATGAGCAGTTCTTC; CDR3aa: CASRLELSYNEQFF
j_gene: TRBJ2-1; abundance: .; d_gene: TRBD2; v_gene: TRBV6-5; CDR3nt: TGTGCCAGCAATCCTAGCGGGGGGAGCAATGAGCAGTTCTTC; CDR3aa: CASNPSGGSNEQFF
j_gene: TRBJ1-1; abundance: .; d_gene: TRBD1; v_gene: TRBV18; CDR3nt: TGTGCCAGCTCACCACGGAGACAGGGTACAGGGACGGCCACTGAAGCTTTCTTT; CDR3aa: CASSPRRQGTGTATEAFF
j_gene: TRBJ1-1; abundance: few; d_gene: TRBD1; v_gene: TRBV28; CDR3nt: TGTGCCAGCAGTTTGTTGACAGGGTCGACCACTGAAGCTTTCTTT; CDR3aa: CASSLLTGSTTEAFF
j_gene: TRBJ2-2; abundance: .; d_gene: TRBD2; v_gene: TRBV5-1; CDR3nt: TGCGCCAGCAGCTTGCGACTAGCGGATTTGAGCACCGGGGAGCTGTTTTTT; CDR3aa: CASSLRLADLSTGELFF
j_gene: TRBJ2-1; abundance: .; d_gene: TRBD2; v_gene: TRBV9; CDR3nt: TGTGCCAGCAGCGTAGATACTAGCGGGGGCAATGAGCAGTTCTTC; CDR3aa: CASSVDTSGGNEQFF
j_gene: TRBJ1-5; abundance: .; d_gene: .; v_gene: TRBV7-2; CDR3nt: TGTGCCAGCAGTCCCAGACAGGCGTTCAATCAGCCCCAGCATTTT; CDR3aa: CASSPRQAFNQPQHF
j_gene: TRBJ2-1; abundance: once; d_gene: TRBD1; v_gene: TRBV9; CDR3nt: TGTGCCAGCAGCCCCAGTGGTCCCGGGACAGGGTACAATGAGCAGTTCTTC; CDR3aa: CASSPSGPGTGYNEQFF
j_gene: TRBJ1-5; abundance: .; d_gene: .; v_gene: TRBV18; CDR3nt: TGTGCCAGCTCACCAGGAGGGGATCAGCCCCAGCATTTT; CDR3aa: CASSPGGDQPQHF
j_gene: TRBJ2-7; abundance: .; d_gene: .; v_gene: TRBV25-1; CDR3nt: TGTGCCAGCAGTGAATTGGGGGGGGCAGGCGAGCAGTACTTC; CDR3aa: CASSELGGAGEQYF
j_gene: TRBJ2-7; abundance: .; d_gene: TRBD1; v_gene: TRBV2; CDR3nt: TGTGCCAGCAGCCTAGATGGGACAGACTACGAGCAGTACTTC; CDR3aa: CASSLDGTDYEQYF
j_gene: TRBJ2-5; abundance: .; d_gene: TRBD1; v_gene: TRBV11-2; CDR3nt: TGTGCCAGCAGCTTCGGGACAGGGGAAGAGACCCAGTACTTC; CDR3aa: CASSFGTGEETQYF
j_gene: TRBJ2-7; abundance: .; d_gene: .; v_gene: TRBV9; CDR3nt: TGTGCCAGCAGCGTAGAATCGGGGAACCACTACGAGCAGTACTTC; CDR3aa: CASSVESGNHYEQYF
j_gene: TRBJ2-5; abundance: few; d_gene: .; v_gene: TRBV4-3; CDR3nt: TGCGCCAGCAGCCACGATACAGGGAAAGAGACCCAGTACTTC; CDR3aa: CASSHDTGKETQYF
j_gene: TRBJ2-7; abundance: .; d_gene: .; v_gene: TRBV28; CDR3nt: TGTGCCAGCATACGTGGGGAGACGGGGAACGAGCAGTACTTC; CDR3aa: CASIRGETGNEQYF
j_gene: TRBJ1-2; abundance: .; d_gene: .; v_gene: TRBV18; CDR3nt: TGTGCCAGCTCACCCGGGACACGTTCTACTTATGGCTACACCTTC; CDR3aa: CASSPGTRSTYGYTF
j_gene: TRBJ2-1; abundance: .; d_gene: TRBD2; v_gene: TRBV7-2; CDR3nt: TGTGCCAGCAGCTCGGATAGGTTTGAGCGGGAGGGCCAGGAAGAGCAGTTCTTC; CDR3aa: CASSSDRFEREGQEEQFF
j_gene: TRBJ2-7; abundance: .; d_gene: TRBD2; v_gene: TRBV11-2; CDR3nt: TGTGCCAGCAGCTTAGCCCGTAGCGGGAGGGCTTACGAGCAGTACTTC; CDR3aa: CASSLARSGRAYEQYF
j_gene: TRBJ2-7; abundance: .; d_gene: .; v_gene: TRBV14; CDR3nt: TGTGCCAGCAGCCAATTGGGGGGAGGTGACTCCTACGAGCAGTACTTC; CDR3aa: CASSQLGGGDSYEQYF
j_gene: TRBJ2-1; abundance: .; d_gene: TRBD1; v_gene: TRBV5-1; CDR3nt: TGCGCCAGCAGCAGAGGACAGGGGTCTACCTACAATGAGCAGTTCTTC; CDR3aa: CASSRGQGSTYNEQFF
j_gene: TRBJ1-1; abundance: .; d_gene: .; v_gene: TRBV5-6; CDR3nt: TGTGCCAGCAGCTTGGCCGGAGGATACACTGAAGCTTTCTTT; CDR3aa: CASSLAGGYTEAFF
j_gene: TRBJ2-3; abundance: few; d_gene: .; v_gene: TRBV7-2; CDR3nt: TGTGCCAGCAGCGAGGATTCAGATACGCAGTATTTT; CDR3aa: CASSEDSDTQYF
j_gene: TRBJ2-3; abundance: .; d_gene: TRBD2; v_gene: TRBV10-3; CDR3nt: TGTGCCATCAGTGCGCTAGCGGGAGGGCCTATAAGGGCAGATACGCAGTATTTT; CDR3aa: CAISALAGGPIRADTQYF
j_gene: TRBJ2-1; abundance: .; d_gene: TRBD2; v_gene: TRBV2; CDR3nt: TGTGCCAGCAGTGAGCCGACTAGCGGGACTCTCAATGAGCAGTTCTTC; CDR3aa: CASSEPTSGTLNEQFF
j_gene: TRBJ2-1; abundance: .; d_gene: .; v_gene: TRBV7-9; CDR3nt: TGTGCCAGCAGCTTGACTCGAAACTCCTACAATGAGCAGTTCTTC; CDR3aa: CASSLTRNSYNEQFF
j_gene: TRBJ2-6; abundance: .; d_gene: .; v_gene: TRBV15; CDR3nt: TGTGCCACCAGCAGAGAGCGCCGGGACTCCTCCTCTGGGGCCAACGTCCTGACTTTC; CDR3aa: CATSRERRDSSSGANVLTF
j_gene: TRBJ2-2; abundance: .; d_gene: .; v_gene: TRBV7-2; CDR3nt: TGTGCCAGCAGCTATGGAGTCGGGGGAGCTATCGGGGAGCTGTTTTTT; CDR3aa: CASSYGVGGAIGELFF
j_gene: TRBJ2-1; abundance: once; d_gene: TRBD2; v_gene: TRBV7-2; CDR3nt: TGTGCCAGCAGCGTCACCGGGACTAATGGCCCGGGGGGTGAGCAGTTCTTC; CDR3aa: CASSVTGTNGPGGEQFF
j_gene: TRBJ2-1; abundance: .; d_gene: .; v_gene: TRBV7-8; CDR3nt: TGTGCCAGCAGCTCTCGGGGAGCGAATAAGTACAATGAGCAGTTCTTC; CDR3aa: CASSSRGANKYNEQFF
j_gene: TRBJ2-1; abundance: once; d_gene: TRBD1; v_gene: TRBV19; CDR3nt: TGTGCCAGTAGCCGGACAGGGGGCCCGCAAGGTGAGCAGTTCTTC; CDR3aa: CASSRTGGPQGEQFF
j_gene: TRBJ1-2; abundance: few; d_gene: TRBD1; v_gene: TRBV4-3; CDR3nt: TGCGCCAGCAGCCGAGAGTCGACAGGGGCAAACTATGGCTACACCTTC; CDR3aa: CASSRESTGANYGYTF
j_gene: TRBJ2-2; abundance: .; d_gene: TRBD1; v_gene: TRBV4-3; CDR3nt: TGCGCCAGCAGCCAATCGGCCGGGACAGGAACAACGAACACCGGGGAGCTGTTTTTT; CDR3aa: CASSQSAGTGTTNTGELFF